These 17 T cell receptor beta chains were all obtained from the same sample, sequenced in a study of T cell changes during pregnancy in multiple sclerosis. Clones were sequenced by immunoSEQ multiplex PCR, and TCRdb holds only the in-frame ones, with some missing. This table has just under 85,000 clones, approximately 93% appearing once. The sequencing used peripheral blood, collected in the first trimester of pregnancy. The receptors originated from a female donor with multiple sclerosis, enrolled in a pregnancy study.

The chain couples TRBV28 to TRBJ1-2, with D hard to call. The V end lost 6 bases, the J end lost 3 bases, and 8 bases lay between the germline ends. This CDR3 spans 12 amino acids. CDR1 is MDHEN, CDR2 SYDVKM, per germline. CDR3 in amino acids: CASSWQYYGYTF. The CDR3 DNA is TGTGCCAGCAGCTGGCAGTACTATGGCTACACCTTC.

The chain carries TRBV6-4 and TRBJ2-3; TRBD1 is a possible D gene (6 bases). V was shortened by 4 bases and J by 0 bases, with 8 bases between the two germline ends. Germline CDR1 is MRHNA and CDR2 is SNTAGT. The CDR3 runs 14 residues. The CDR3: CASSGGQSTDTQYF. CDR3 in DNA: TGTGCCAGCAGTGGCGGACAGAGCACAGATACGCAGTATTTT.

The V and J genes are TRBV10-3 and TRBJ2-7; 9 bases match TRBD1. The CDR3 totals 14 residues. Germline V gene data show CDR1 as ENHRY and CDR2 as SYGVKD. The trim removed 5 bases at V and 2 bases at J, leaving 4 bases unmatched. The CDR3 DNA sequence: TGTGCCATCAGTCCGGGACAGGGAACCTACGAGCAGTACTTC. Translation: CAISPGQGTYEQYF.

This clone came up a few times. The chain carries TRBV27 and TRBJ1-3; no reliable D call. Per germline, CDR1 MNHEY and CDR2 SMNVEV (reference sequence). V lost 3 bases and J 3 bases, leaving 6 bases between the germline ends. CDR3 length: 13 residues. The CDR3 here is CASSFSGGNTIYF. The CDR3 DNA follows: TGTGCCAGCAGTTTCTCCGGTGGAAACACCATATATTTT.

This rearrangement joins TRBV5-8 to TRBJ2-3; 7 bases align to TRBD2. The CDR3 is 15 amino acids. The V gene end was trimmed by 7 bases and the J gene end by 6 bases; junction bases not matched to a gene: 14. CDR1 is SGHTS and CDR2 is YDEGEE in the germline V gene. Here the CDR3 reads CASQRLADSRDTQYF. Written as DNA, the CDR3 is TGTGCCAGCCAAAGACTAGCCGATAGTCGTGATACGCAGTATTTT. The full variable domain, rest sourced from reference TRBV5-8 and TRBJ2-3, is EAGVTQSPTHLIKTRGQQATLRCSPISGHTSVYWYQQALGLGLQFLLWYDEGEERNRGNFPPRFSGRQFPNYSSELNVNALELEDSALYLCASQRLADSRDTQYFGPGTRLTVL.

The chain uses TRBV29-1 and TRBJ2-5; no firm D call. This CDR3 has 12 residues. Between the trimmed V and J ends, which lost 7 bases and 5 bases, there was a span of 14 bases. Germline CDR1 and CDR2: SQVTM and ANQGSEA. The CDR3 DNA is TGCAGCGGGGCCCAGTCTCCGGAGACCCAGTACTTC. Amino acids: CSGAQSPETQYF. Full variable domain (outside the CDR3, taken from reference TRBV29-1 and TRBJ2-5): SAVISQKPSRDICQRGTSLTIQCQVDSQVTMMFWYRQQPGQSLTLIATANQGSEATYESGFVIDKFPISRPNLTFSTLTVSNMSPEDSSIYLCSGAQSPETQYFGPGTRLLVL.

A word on this clone: This could be a read error, since a much larger clone is one nucleotide away. The rearrangement uses TRBV6-1 and TRBJ2-2, with TRBD1 identical over 7 bases. The CDR3 has 16 amino acids. CDR1 and CDR2 (germline): MNHNS, SASEGT. CDR3 nucleotide sequence: TGTGCCAGCAGTGAGAGACCAGACAGGGCCACCAGGGAGCTGTTTTTT. This codes for CASSERPDRATRELFF.

The chain carries TRBV2 and TRBJ1-3; the D is unclear. V shed 6 bases and J shed 0 bases, with 12 bases lying between them. CDR3 length: 15 amino acids. CDR1 is SNHLY and CDR2 is FYNNEI in the germline V gene. CDR3 DNA sequence: TGTGCCAGCAGATACGGGGTCAACTCTGGAAACACCATATATTTT. It is translated as CASRYGVNSGNTIYF.

The chain joins TRBV7-3 to TRBJ2-7; 8 nucleotides agree with TRBD1. CDR3 length: 15 amino acids. Germline values: CDR1 SGHTA, CDR2 FQGTGA. Trimming took 0 bases from V and 3 from J; bases not matched to a gene: 4. The CDR3 region is CASSLTNGQGYEQYF. The CDR3 DNA reads as TGTGCCAGCAGCTTAACGAACGGACAGGGCTACGAGCAGTACTTC.

Only one count was recorded for this clone. The chain carries TRBV11-3 and TRBJ2-3, with a tentative D call TRBD1 (6 bases). The germline CDR1 and CDR2 sequences are SGHNT and YENEEA. This CDR3 spans 16 amino acids. The V end lost 0 bases, the J end lost 2 bases, and 12 bases lay between the germline ends. The CDR3 is CASSLDTGPITDTQYF. Written as DNA, the CDR3 is TGTGCCAGCAGCTTAGATACAGGGCCCATCACAGATACGCAGTATTTT.

The rearrangement links TRBV10-3 to TRBJ2-7, with 13 bases lining up with TRBD2. Germline CDR1 reads ENHRY; CDR2 reads SYGVKD. The CDR3 runs to 14 residues. The V gene end was trimmed by 6 bases and the J gene end by 5 bases; junction bases not matched to a gene: 4. CDR3 region: CAIRRLAGGDEQYF. DNA for the CDR3: TGTGCCATCAGAAGACTAGCGGGAGGCGACGAGCAGTACTTC.

V usage is TRBV19 and J usage is TRBJ2-3; a possible D gene is TRBD2 (6 bases). This CDR3 has 14 residues. Per germline, CDR1 LNHDA and CDR2 SQIVND (reference sequence). Trimming stripped 5 bases from V and 5 bases from J, with 14 bases between. Written as DNA, the CDR3 is TGTGCCAGTAGTGTGGGGGGTAACAAAGATACGCAGTATTTT. This codes for CASSVGGNKDTQYF. Full variable domain (missing parts from reference TRBV19 and TRBJ2-3): DGGITQSPKYLFRKEGQNVTLSCEQNLNHDAMYWYRQDPGQGLRLIYYSQIVNDFQKGDIAEGYSVSREKKESFPLTVTSAQKNPTAFYLCASSVGGNKDTQYFGPGTRLTVL.

The rearrangement joins TRBV25-1 to TRBJ2-7; tentatively, D is TRBD2 (6 bases). The CDR3 contains 15 residues. CDR1 is MGHDK and CDR2 is SYGVNS in the germline V gene. The ends were cut back, 5 bases at V and 6 bases at J, with 20 bases in the middle. The CDR3 region is CASSTRIGTGGEQYF. As DNA, the CDR3 is TGTGCCAGCAGTACACGAATCGGGACTGGGGGCGAGCAGTACTTC.

The rearrangement joins TRBV7-6 to TRBJ2-2, with no clear D. V was trimmed by 5 bases and J by 0 bases, leaving 10 bases between them. The germline V gene encodes CDR1 SGHVS and CDR2 FNYEAQ. The CDR3 covers 15 residues. The CDR3 nucleotides are TGTGCCAGCAGCCCGAGTTCGCCGAACACCGGGGAGCTGTTTTTT. It encodes CASSPSSPNTGELFF.

The chain combines TRBV6-1 with TRBJ2-3; the D gene is possibly TRBD1 (6 bases). The V gene's germline CDR1 is MNHNS and CDR2 SASEGT. There are 14 residues in the CDR3. V lost 2 bases and J 1 base, leaving 7 bases between the germline ends. CDR3 bases: TGTGCCAGCAGTGAAAGGACAGGCACAGATACGCAGTATTTT. Translation: CASSERTGTDTQYF.

This clone was recorded once. CDR3 in DNA: TGCGCCAGCAGCCTCATGACTAGCGGGGGGGCATTAGAGACCCAGTACTTC. Residues: CASSLMTSGGALETQYF. The J gene is TRBJ2-5, the V gene TRBV5-1; 14 bases map to TRBD2. The germline V gene encodes CDR1 SGHRS and CDR2 YFSETQ. The CDR3 covers 17 residues. V shed 4 bases and J 4 bases; nucleotides not matched to a gene: 9.

The gene calls are TRBV4-3 and TRBJ2-7; TRBD1 is a possible D gene (6 bases). This CDR3 spans 14 amino acids. CDR1 is LGHNA, CDR2 YSLEER, per germline. Trimming left V 1 base short and J 4 bases short, with 11 bases between. The CDR3 sequence: CASSQAGTPYEQYF. CDR3 bases: TGCGCCAGCAGCCAAGCCGGGACACCTTACGAGCAGTACTTC.